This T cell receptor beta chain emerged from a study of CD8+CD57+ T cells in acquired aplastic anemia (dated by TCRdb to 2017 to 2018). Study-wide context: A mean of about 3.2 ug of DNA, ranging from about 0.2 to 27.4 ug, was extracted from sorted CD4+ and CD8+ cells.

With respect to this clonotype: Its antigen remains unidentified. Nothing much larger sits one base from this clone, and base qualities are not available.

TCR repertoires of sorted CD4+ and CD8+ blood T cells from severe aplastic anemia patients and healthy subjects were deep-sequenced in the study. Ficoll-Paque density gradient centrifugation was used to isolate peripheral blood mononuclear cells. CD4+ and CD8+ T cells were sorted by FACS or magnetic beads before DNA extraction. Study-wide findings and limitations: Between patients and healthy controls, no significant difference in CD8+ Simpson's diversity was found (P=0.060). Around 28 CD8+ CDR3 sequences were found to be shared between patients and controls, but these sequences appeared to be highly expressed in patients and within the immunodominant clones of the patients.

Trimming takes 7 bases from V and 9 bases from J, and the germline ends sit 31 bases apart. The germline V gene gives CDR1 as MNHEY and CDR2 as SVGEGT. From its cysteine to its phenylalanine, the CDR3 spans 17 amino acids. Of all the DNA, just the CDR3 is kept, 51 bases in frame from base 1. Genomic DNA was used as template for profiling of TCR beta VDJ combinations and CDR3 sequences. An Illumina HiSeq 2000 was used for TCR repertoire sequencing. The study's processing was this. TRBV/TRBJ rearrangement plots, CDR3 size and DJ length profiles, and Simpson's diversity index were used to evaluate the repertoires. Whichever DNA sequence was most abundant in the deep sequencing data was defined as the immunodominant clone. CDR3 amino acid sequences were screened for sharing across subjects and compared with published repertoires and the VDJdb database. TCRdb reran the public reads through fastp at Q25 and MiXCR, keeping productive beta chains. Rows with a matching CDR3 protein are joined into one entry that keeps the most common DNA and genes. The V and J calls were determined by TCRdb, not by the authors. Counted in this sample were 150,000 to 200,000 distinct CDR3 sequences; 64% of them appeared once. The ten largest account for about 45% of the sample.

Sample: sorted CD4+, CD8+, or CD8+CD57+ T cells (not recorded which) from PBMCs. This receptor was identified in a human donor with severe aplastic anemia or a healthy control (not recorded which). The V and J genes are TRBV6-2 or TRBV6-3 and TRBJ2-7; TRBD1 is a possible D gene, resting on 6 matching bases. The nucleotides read TGTGCCAGCAACATGGACAGCCTCCCCTTAACGGGTGGTGGGCAGTACTTC. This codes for CASNMDSLPLTGGGQYF.